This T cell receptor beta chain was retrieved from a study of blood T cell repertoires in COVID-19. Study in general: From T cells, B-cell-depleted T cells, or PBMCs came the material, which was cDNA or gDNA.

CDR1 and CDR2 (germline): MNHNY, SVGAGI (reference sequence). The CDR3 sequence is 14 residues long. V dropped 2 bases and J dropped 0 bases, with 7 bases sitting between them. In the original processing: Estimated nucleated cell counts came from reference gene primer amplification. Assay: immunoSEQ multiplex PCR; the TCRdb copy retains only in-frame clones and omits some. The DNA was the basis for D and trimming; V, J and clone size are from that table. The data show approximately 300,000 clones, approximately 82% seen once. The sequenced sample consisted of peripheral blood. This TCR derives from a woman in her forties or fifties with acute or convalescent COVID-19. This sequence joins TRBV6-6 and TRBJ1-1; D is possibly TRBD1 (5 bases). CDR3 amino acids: CASSYAGMNTEAFF. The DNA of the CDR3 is TGTGCCAGCAGTTACGCAGGGATGAACACTGAAGCTTTCTTT.